This T cell receptor beta chain was recorded in a study of CD8+ T cells in alopecia areata. Findings and caveats of the study: Lesional scalp exceeded normal scalp in clonality, especially in alopecia totalis/universalis.

PBMCs yielded sorted CD4+ and CD8+ T cells. In regard to this clone: What it binds is not known.

Extracted RNA was reverse transcribed into cDNA, the sequencing template. Libraries were prepared by immunoSEQ multiplex PCR; TCRdb keeps only in-frame clonotypes and omits some of them. The data show over 150,000 clones, roughly three fifths seen once. CDR1 is MNHNS, CDR2 SASEGT, per germline. The CDR3 length is 13 residues. V was pared by 8 bases and J by 7 bases, with 17 bases between. The chain couples TRBV6-1 to TRBJ1-2; D is perhaps TRBD1 (6 bases). This receptor was obtained from a human donor in good health. Sequencing was carried out using CD8+ T cells sorted from blood. CDR3 coding DNA: TGTGCCAGCGGGGACGGGACAATGCGTGGCTACACCTTC. Amino acid sequence: CASGDGTMRGYTF.